The clone carrying this TCR beta chain was seen ten or more times. This entry is derived from a study of spatial heterogeneity in lung cancer. At the level of the study: Consistently, beta-chain sequences turned up in larger numbers than alpha-chain sequences did.

Regarding time point: sample taken at primary tumor resection. Researchers sequenced whole RNA taken from tumor, nontumor lung or frozen PBMC without sorting. V was trimmed by 11 bases and J by 0 bases, leaving 13 bases between them. This CDR3 spans 13 amino acids. Per the germline V gene, CDR1 is SNHLY and CDR2 is FYNNEI. In the library, each TCR cDNA molecule bore its own unique molecular identifier. TCRdb processed the 5' RACE reads anew with MiXCR; each CDR3 protein has one entry. This table has 4,000 or so distinct CDR3 sequences, around 6.7% appearing once. The TCR comes from a male donor with early-stage non-small cell lung cancer. The sequencing here drew on normal lung tissue next to the tumor, taken at surgery. The chain joins TRBV2 to TRBJ1-1; TRBD1 is a possible D gene (5 bases). CDR3 in amino acids: CACSWTLNTEAFF. In nucleotides, the CDR3 is TGTGCCTGTTCTTGGACATTGAACACTGAAGCTTTCTTT.